This record concerns one T cell receptor (beta chain) sequence. This clonotype came up many times. What this receptor recognizes is not known. The record has no base qualities; no much larger clone is one base away. Lymph node samples came from the axillary draining lymph nodes of breast cancer patients. The record originates from a study of breast tumors, draining lymph nodes, adjacent tissues (TCRdb year 2016). The study in broad terms: In breast cancer patients, the study compared the TCR beta repertoires of tumor, adjacent nontumor tissue and axillary lymph nodes. In human breast cancer, the study set out to assess how tumor, surrounding tissue and draining lymph node repertoires relate to one another and whether T cells might be exchanged between them. General findings and caveats noted by the study authors: The similarity between tumor and nontumor tissue repertoires was significantly greater in luminal-like breast cancer than in basal-like breast cancer. Tumor T-cell repertoires showed less diversity than lymph node repertoires and more diversity than nontumor tissue repertoires, and tumor T-cell repertoires showed preferential V and J gene usage. Rather than being directly demonstrated, the conclusion that tumor T cells originate in lymph nodes was presented as consistent with a hypothesis. The data were considered consistent with the idea that most tumor T cells come from the lymph node and then expand in tumor tissue.

The listed sequencing device is Illumina HiSeq 2000. TCR beta chain libraries were generated by multiplex PCR amplification. High-throughput sequencing was used to analyze the amplified TCR beta chain products. The raw public data were reprocessed by TCRdb itself: fastp quality trimming at Q25, MiXCR clonotype calling, in-frame beta chains only. Rows are combined by CDR3 protein, so each entry shows the most common genes and DNA. This sample gives hundreds of thousands of distinct CDR3 sequences in total; about 34% of them show up just once. The ten largest account for around 1.4% of the sample. V sheds 4 bases and J sheds 4 bases, leaving 13 bases between their ends. CDR1 and CDR2 are drawn from the germline V gene: SGHVS, FQNEAQ. The CDR3 runs 15 residues from the cysteine to the phenylalanine. The read is trimmed to its CDR3 DNA, 45 bases read in frame from base 1.

The receptor chain draws on TRBV7-8 and TRBJ2-2; the D gene cannot be resolved beyond TRBD1 or TRBD2, each matching 6 bases. The receptor was isolated from a female donor with breast cancer. Some clones in this sample may be carry-over from other donors' samples. Input material: axillary lymph node tissue. The DNA sequence follows: TGTGCCAGCAGCTGGGGGGCTAGCGTCACCGGGGAGCTGTTTTTT. This yields the protein CASSWGASVTGELFF.